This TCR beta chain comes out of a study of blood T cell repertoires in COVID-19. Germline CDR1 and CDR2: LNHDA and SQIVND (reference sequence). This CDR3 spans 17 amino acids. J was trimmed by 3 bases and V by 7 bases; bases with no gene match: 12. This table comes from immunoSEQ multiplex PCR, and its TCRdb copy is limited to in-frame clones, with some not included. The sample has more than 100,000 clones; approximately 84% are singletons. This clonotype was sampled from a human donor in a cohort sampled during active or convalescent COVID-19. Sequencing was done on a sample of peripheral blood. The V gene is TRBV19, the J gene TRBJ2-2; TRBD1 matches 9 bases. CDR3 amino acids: CASTKSGQGFYTGELFF. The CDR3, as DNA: TGTGCCAGTACCAAATCCGGACAGGGGTTTTACACCGGGGAGCTGTTTTTT.